These 3 T cell receptor beta chains came from one sample sequenced in a study of T cell responses to AZD1222 COVID-19 vaccine. Produced via immunoSEQ multiplex PCR; TCRdb's table is partial and in-frame only. The profile covers 130,000 or so clones, with more than 80% appearing a single time and around 3.3% taken by the ten largest. The sample in question was peripheral blood, obtained on day 0 of AZD1222 vaccination. All receptors come from an adult in good health.

This rearrangement joins TRBV6-5 to TRBJ1-2; 7 positions agree with TRBD1. The CDR3 spans 12 residues. CDR1 and CDR2 (germline): MNHEY, SVGAGI. The junction had 3 bases not matched to a gene; V was cut back by 4 bases and J by 7 bases. The CDR3 region has the DNA TGTGCCAGCAGTTCACAGGGGTCTGGCTACACCTTC. Its protein product is CASSSQGSGYTF.

V is TRBV6-5 and J is TRBJ2-2, with D unclear. Trimming took off 7 bases at V and 6 bases at J, with 18 bases between the two ends. Germline CDR1 is MNHEY and CDR2 is SVGAGI. The CDR3 loop spans 15 amino acids. The CDR3 DNA is TGTGCCAGCAATCCCGATGAGGCCACCGCCGGGGAGCTGTTTTTT. As protein: CASNPDEATAGELFF.

As DNA, the CDR3 is TGTGCCAGCGGGGGGGGACAGAGCCTTTACGAGCAGTACTTC. It codes for CASGGGQSLYEQYF. The genes are TRBV28 and TRBJ2-7, with D possibly called TRBD1 or TRBD2 (7 bases each). The CDR3 length is 14 residues. Germline lookup yields CDR1 MDHEN and CDR2 SYDVKM. Trimming took off 8 bases at V and 4 bases at J, with 18 bases between the two ends.